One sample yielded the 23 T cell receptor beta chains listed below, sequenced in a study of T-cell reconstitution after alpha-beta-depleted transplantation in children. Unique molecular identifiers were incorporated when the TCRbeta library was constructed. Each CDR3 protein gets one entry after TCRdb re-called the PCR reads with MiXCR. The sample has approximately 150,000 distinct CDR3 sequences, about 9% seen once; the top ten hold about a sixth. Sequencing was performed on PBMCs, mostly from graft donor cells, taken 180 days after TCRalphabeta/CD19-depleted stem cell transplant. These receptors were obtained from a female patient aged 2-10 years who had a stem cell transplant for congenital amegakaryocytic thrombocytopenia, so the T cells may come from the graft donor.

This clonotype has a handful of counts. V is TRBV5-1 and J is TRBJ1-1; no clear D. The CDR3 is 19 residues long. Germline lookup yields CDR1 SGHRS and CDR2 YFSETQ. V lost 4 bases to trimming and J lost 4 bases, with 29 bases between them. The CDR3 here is CASSVSYSQARAGFTEAFF. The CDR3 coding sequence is TGCGCCAGCAGCGTCTCATACTCTCAGGCCCGAGCAGGCTTCACTGAAGCTTTCTTT.

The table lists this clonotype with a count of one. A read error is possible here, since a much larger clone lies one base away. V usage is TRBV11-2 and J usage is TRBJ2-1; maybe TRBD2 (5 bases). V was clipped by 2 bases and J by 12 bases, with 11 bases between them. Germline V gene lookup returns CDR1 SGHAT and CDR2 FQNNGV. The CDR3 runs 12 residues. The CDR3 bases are TGTGCCAGCAGCTTACGGACTCGTGGGCAGTTCTTC. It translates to CASSLRTRGQFF.

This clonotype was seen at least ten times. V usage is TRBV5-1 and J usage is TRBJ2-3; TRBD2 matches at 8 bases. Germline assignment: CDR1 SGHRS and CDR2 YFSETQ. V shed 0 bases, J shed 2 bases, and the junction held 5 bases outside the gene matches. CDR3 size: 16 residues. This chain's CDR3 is CASSLEGLAHTDTQYF. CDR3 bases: TGCGCCAGCAGCTTGGAAGGACTAGCCCACACAGATACGCAGTATTTT.

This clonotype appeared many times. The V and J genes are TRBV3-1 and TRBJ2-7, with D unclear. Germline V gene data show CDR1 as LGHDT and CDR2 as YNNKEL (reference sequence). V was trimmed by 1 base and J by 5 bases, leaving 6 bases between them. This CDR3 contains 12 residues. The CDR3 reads CASSQGLDEQYF. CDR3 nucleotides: TGTGCCAGCAGCCAAGGGTTGGACGAGCAGTACTTC.

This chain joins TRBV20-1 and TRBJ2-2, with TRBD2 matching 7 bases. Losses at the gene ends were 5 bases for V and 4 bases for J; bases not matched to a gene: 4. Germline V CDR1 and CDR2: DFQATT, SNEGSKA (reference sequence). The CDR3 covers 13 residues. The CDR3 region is CSAGGGITGELFF. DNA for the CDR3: TGCAGTGCTGGGGGGGGTATCACCGGGGAGCTGTTTTTT.

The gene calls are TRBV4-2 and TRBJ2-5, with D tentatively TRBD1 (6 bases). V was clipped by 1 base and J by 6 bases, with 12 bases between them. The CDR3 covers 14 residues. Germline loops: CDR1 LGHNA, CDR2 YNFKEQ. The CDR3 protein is CASSQAGVEKTQYF. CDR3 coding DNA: TGTGCCAGCAGCCAAGCAGGGGTGGAGAAGACCCAGTACTTC.

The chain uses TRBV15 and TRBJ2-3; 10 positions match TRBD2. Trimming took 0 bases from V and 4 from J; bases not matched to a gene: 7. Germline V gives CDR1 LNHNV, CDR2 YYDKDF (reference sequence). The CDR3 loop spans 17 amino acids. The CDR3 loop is CATSRDFASGSSDTQYF. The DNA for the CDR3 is TGTGCCACCAGCAGAGATTTCGCTAGCGGGAGCTCAGATACGCAGTATTTT.

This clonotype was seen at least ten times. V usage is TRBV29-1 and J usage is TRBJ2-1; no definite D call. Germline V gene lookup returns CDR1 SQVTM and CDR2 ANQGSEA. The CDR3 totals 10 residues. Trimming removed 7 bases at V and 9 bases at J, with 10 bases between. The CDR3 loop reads CSGWVFEQFF. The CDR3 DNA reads TGCAGCGGGTGGGTCTTTGAGCAGTTCTTC.

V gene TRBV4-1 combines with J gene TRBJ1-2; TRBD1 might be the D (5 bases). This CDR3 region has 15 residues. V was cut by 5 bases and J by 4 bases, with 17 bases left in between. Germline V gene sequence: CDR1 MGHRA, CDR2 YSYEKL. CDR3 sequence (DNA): TGCGCCAGCAGCACCCCGGGACCCGCATTCTATGGCTACACCTTC. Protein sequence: CASSTPGPAFYGYTF.

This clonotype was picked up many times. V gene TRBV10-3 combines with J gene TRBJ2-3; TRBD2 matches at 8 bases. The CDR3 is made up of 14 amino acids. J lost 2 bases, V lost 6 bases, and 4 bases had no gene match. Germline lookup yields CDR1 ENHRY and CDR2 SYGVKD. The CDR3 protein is CAIRPGLDTDTQYF. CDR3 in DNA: TGTGCCATCAGACCGGGACTAGACACAGATACGCAGTATTTT.

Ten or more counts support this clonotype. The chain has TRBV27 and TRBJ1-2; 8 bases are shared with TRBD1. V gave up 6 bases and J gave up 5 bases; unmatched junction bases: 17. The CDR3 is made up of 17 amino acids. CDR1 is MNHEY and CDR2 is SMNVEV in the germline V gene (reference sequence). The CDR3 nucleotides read TGTGCCAGCAGCCGTTTAGGACAGGGACTAATCGTTTATGGCTACACCTTC. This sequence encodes CASSRLGQGLIVYGYTF.

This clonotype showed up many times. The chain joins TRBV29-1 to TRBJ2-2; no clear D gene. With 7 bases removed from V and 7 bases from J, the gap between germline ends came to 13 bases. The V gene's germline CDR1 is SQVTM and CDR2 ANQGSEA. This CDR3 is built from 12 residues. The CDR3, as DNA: TGCAGCGCCCTACAAGGGATCGGGGAGCTGTTTTTT. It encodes CSALQGIGELFF.

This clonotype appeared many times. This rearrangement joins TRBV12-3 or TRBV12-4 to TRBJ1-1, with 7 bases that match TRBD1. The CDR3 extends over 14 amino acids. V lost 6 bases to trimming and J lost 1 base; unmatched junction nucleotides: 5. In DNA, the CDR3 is TGTGCCAGCAGAGGGGGCAAGGGGAACACTGAAGCTTTCTTT. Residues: CASRGGKGNTEAFF.

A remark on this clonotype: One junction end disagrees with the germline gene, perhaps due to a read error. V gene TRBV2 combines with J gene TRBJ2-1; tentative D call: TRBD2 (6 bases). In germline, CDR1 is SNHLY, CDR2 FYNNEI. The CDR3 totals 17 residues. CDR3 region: CASSRSGLPTTYNEQFF. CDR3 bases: TGTGCCAGCAGTCGTTCCGGACTACCCACCACCTACAATGAGCAGTTCTTT.

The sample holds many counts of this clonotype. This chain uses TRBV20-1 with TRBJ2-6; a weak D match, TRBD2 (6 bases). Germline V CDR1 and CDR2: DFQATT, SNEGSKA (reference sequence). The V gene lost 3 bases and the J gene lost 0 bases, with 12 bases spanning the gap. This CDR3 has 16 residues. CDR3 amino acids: CSARTGRHSGANVLTF. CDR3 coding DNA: TGCAGTGCTAGGACCGGGAGACACTCTGGGGCCAACGTCCTGACTTTC.

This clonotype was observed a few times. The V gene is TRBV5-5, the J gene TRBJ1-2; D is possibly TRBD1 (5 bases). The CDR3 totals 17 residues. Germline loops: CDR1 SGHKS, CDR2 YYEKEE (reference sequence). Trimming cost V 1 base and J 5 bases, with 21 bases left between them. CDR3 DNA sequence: TGTGCCAGCAGCTTGCTCCTTGAGGGACGTTGGTCTTATGGCTACACCTTC. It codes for CASSLLLEGRWSYGYTF.

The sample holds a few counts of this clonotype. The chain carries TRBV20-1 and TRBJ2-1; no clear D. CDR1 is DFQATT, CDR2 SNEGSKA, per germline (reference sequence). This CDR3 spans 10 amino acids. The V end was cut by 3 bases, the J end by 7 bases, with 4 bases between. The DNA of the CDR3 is TGCAGTGCTAGTCGGAATGAGCAGTTCTTC. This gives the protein CSASRNEQFF.

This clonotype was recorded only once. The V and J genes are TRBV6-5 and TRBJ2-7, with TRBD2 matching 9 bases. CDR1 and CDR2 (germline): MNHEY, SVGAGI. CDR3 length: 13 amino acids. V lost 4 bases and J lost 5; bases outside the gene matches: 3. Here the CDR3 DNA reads TGTGCCAGCAGTTCCGGACTAGCGAACGAGCAGTACTTC. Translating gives CASSSGLANEQYF.

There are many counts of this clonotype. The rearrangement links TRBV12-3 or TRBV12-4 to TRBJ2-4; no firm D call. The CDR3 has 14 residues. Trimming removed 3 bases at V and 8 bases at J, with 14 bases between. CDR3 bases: TGTGCCAGCAGTTTTACGGCTCCTAAAGACATTCAGTACTTC. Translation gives CASSFTAPKDIQYF.

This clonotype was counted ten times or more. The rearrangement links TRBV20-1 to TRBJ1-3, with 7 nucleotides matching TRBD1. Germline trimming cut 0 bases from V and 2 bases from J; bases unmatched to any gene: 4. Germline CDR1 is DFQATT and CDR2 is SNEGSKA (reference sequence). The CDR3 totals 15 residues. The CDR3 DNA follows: TGCAGTGCTAGAGATCCGCAGGGGGCTGGAAACACCATATATTTT. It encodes CSARDPQGAGNTIYF.

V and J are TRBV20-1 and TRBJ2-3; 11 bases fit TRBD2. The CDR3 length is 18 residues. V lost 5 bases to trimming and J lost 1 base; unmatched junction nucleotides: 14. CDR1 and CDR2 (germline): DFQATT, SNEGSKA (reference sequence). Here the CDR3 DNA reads TGCAGTGCTCCACCCGGGACTAGCGGAGGGTACGGCACAGATACGCAGTATTTT. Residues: CSAPPGTSGGYGTDTQYF.

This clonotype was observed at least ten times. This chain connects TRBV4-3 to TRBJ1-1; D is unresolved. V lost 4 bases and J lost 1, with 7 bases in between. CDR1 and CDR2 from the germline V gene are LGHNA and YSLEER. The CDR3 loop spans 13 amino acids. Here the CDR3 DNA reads TGCGCCAGCAGCCGAACTTGGAACACTGAAGCTTTCTTT. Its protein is CASSRTWNTEAFF.

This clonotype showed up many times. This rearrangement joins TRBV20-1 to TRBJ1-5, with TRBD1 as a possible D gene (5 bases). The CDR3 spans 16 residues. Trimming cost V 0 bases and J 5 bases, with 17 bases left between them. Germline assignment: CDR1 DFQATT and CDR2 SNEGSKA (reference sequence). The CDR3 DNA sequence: TGCAGTGCTAGAGACTTGCTGGGGGGGTGGGATCAGCCCCAGCATTTT. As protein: CSARDLLGGWDQPQHF.